A selection of T cell receptor beta chains follows, all from one sample in a study of T cell responses to AZD1222 COVID-19 vaccine. Produced via immunoSEQ multiplex PCR; TCRdb's table is partial and in-frame only. The sample gives some 110,000 clones, around 94% of which show up once; over 1.5% is in the top ten. Specimen: peripheral blood, collected on day 0 of AZD1222 vaccination. The receptors were sampled from an adult in good health. CDR3s include the opening cysteine and the closing phenylalanine or tryptophan. The order of the fields is V gene, J gene, D gene, clone size, CDR3 length, CDR3 DNA, CDR3 protein. A D gene is named only where the DNA matches it firmly. Clone size is given for some rows only: seen once, a few or many times, or a class if the clone is expanded.

v_call: TRBV7-6
j_call: TRBJ1-1
d_call: TRBD1
clone_size: .
cdr3_length: 14
cdr3_nt: TGTGCCAGCAGCTTAGGGCAGGGGGCCACTGAAGCTTTCTTT
cdr3_aa: CASSLGQGATEAFF

v_call: TRBV4-1
j_call: TRBJ1-3
d_call: TRBD1
clone_size: .
cdr3_length: 14
cdr3_nt: TGCGCCAGCAGCCAGGGACAGGGGGCAAACACCATATATTTT
cdr3_aa: CASSQGQGANTIYF

v_call: TRBV2
j_call: TRBJ1-2
d_call: .
clone_size: .
cdr3_length: 13
cdr3_nt: TGTGCCAGCAGTGTCGGACAGTCAGGTGGCTACACCTTC
cdr3_aa: CASSVGQSGGYTF

v_call: TRBV28
j_call: TRBJ2-2
d_call: .
clone_size: once
cdr3_length: 15
cdr3_nt: TGTGCCAGCAGTTTTAGGGCAGAGAACACCGGGGAGCTGTTTTTT
cdr3_aa: CASSFRAENTGELFF

v_call: TRBV11-2
j_call: TRBJ1-1
d_call: .
clone_size: .
cdr3_length: 12
cdr3_nt: TGTGCCAGCAACAGGCTGAACACTGAAGCTTTCTTT
cdr3_aa: CASNRLNTEAFF

v_call: TRBV19
j_call: TRBJ1-5
d_call: TRBD1
clone_size: .
cdr3_length: 15
cdr3_nt: TGTGCCAGTAGTGGGGACAGGGCCGGATATCAGCCCCAGCATTTT
cdr3_aa: CASSGDRAGYQPQHF

v_call: TRBV25-1
j_call: TRBJ1-1
d_call: .
clone_size: .
cdr3_length: 14
cdr3_nt: TGTGCCAGCAGTGTCGGGGGGTCACAGATCCGAGCTTTCTTT
cdr3_aa: CASSVGGSQIRAFF

v_call: TRBV27
j_call: TRBJ1-2
d_call: .
clone_size: .
cdr3_length: 11
cdr3_nt: TGTGCCAGCAGTCCCCTAGGGGGCTACACCTTC
cdr3_aa: CASSPLGGYTF

v_call: TRBV2
j_call: TRBJ1-2
d_call: TRBD1
clone_size: once
cdr3_length: 16
cdr3_nt: TGTGCCAGCAGGACCCCAGGACAGGGGCGAAACTATGGCTACACCTTC
cdr3_aa: CASRTPGQGRNYGYTF

v_call: TRBV5-1
j_call: TRBJ1-6
d_call: .
clone_size: once
cdr3_length: 16
cdr3_nt: TGCGCCAGCAGCTCGGACAGCCTAGGGTCTAATTCACCCCTCCACTTT
cdr3_aa: CASSSDSLGSNSPLHF

v_call: TRBV3-1/TRBV3-2
j_call: TRBJ1-2
d_call: .
clone_size: .
cdr3_length: 16
cdr3_nt: TGTGCCAGCAGCCAAGATTCGGGGGCGTCTAACTATGGCTACACCTTC
cdr3_aa: CASSQDSGASNYGYTF

v_call: TRBV5-1
j_call: TRBJ1-2
d_call: .
clone_size: once
cdr3_length: 14
cdr3_nt: TGCGCCAGCAGCGAAGGGCAGCGGGGAGGTGGCTACACCTTC
cdr3_aa: CASSEGQRGGGYTF

v_call: TRBV6-5
j_call: TRBJ1-5
d_call: .
clone_size: .
cdr3_length: 12
cdr3_nt: TGTGCCAGTTCCTTCACAGGGCAGCCCCAGCATTTT
cdr3_aa: CASSFTGQPQHF

v_call: TRBV5-1
j_call: TRBJ1-4
d_call: .
clone_size: .
cdr3_length: 14
cdr3_nt: TGCGCCAGCAGCGTGACAGGAACAGGTGAAAAACTGTTTTTT
cdr3_aa: CASSVTGTGEKLFF

v_call: TRBV18
j_call: TRBJ1-1
d_call: TRBD1
clone_size: .
cdr3_length: 17
cdr3_nt: TGTGCCAGCTCACCACCGGACAGGGCTCGTATGAACACTGAAGCTTTCTTT
cdr3_aa: CASSPPDRARMNTEAFF

v_call: TRBV7-2
j_call: TRBJ1-2
d_call: .
clone_size: .
cdr3_length: 15
cdr3_nt: TGTGCCAGCAGCTTAGAAGTGATGATTAACTATGGCTACACCTTC
cdr3_aa: CASSLEVMINYGYTF

v_call: TRBV19
j_call: TRBJ1-5
d_call: .
clone_size: .
cdr3_length: 16
cdr3_nt: TGTGCCAGTAGTATTGTGGGGGCTTCGGGCAATCAGCCCCAGCATTTT
cdr3_aa: CASSIVGASGNQPQHF

v_call: TRBV11-3
j_call: TRBJ1-6
d_call: TRBD1
clone_size: .
cdr3_length: 15
cdr3_nt: TGTGCCAGCAGCTCGATGACAGGGGGCACTTCACCCCTCCACTTT
cdr3_aa: CASSSMTGGTSPLHF

v_call: TRBV7-9
j_call: TRBJ1-2
d_call: .
clone_size: .
cdr3_length: 16
cdr3_nt: TGTGCCAGCAGCTCATATGCCCCATCGTGGGGGAACGGCTACACCTTC
cdr3_aa: CASSSYAPSWGNGYTF

v_call: TRBV10-3
j_call: TRBJ1-5
d_call: TRBD1
clone_size: .
cdr3_length: 14
cdr3_nt: TGTGCCATCAGTTCTACAGGGGTTTCTCAGCCCCAGCATTTT
cdr3_aa: CAISSTGVSQPQHF

v_call: TRBV24-1
j_call: TRBJ2-5
d_call: .
clone_size: once
cdr3_length: 14
cdr3_nt: TGTGCCACCACCGGAGGGCGAGAGGGAGAGACCCAGTACTTC
cdr3_aa: CATTGGREGETQYF

v_call: TRBV15
j_call: TRBJ1-5
d_call: .
clone_size: .
cdr3_length: 14
cdr3_nt: TGTGCCACCAGCAGAGATGAGGGTGTTCAGCCCCAGCATTTT
cdr3_aa: CATSRDEGVQPQHF

v_call: TRBV19
j_call: TRBJ1-2
d_call: TRBD1
clone_size: .
cdr3_length: 16
cdr3_nt: TGTGCCAGTAGTATAGGACAGGGACTCCTCAACTATGGCTACACCTTC
cdr3_aa: CASSIGQGLLNYGYTF

v_call: TRBV19
j_call: TRBJ2-7
d_call: .
clone_size: .
cdr3_length: 15
cdr3_nt: TGTGCCAGTAGTCTCGGGGGATTGAGTTCCTACGAGCAGTACTTC
cdr3_aa: CASSLGGLSSYEQYF

v_call: TRBV10-3
j_call: TRBJ2-3
d_call: .
clone_size: .
cdr3_length: 16
cdr3_nt: TGTGCCATCTCAGGGGTAGGCCTTAGGGCCACAGATACGCAGTATTTT
cdr3_aa: CAISGVGLRATDTQYF

v_call: TRBV21-1
j_call: TRBJ2-5
d_call: .
clone_size: .
cdr3_length: 11
cdr3_nt: TGTGCCAGCAGCAGTAGAGAGACCCAGTACTTC
cdr3_aa: CASSSRETQYF

v_call: TRBV6-5
j_call: TRBJ1-4
d_call: .
clone_size: once
cdr3_length: 14
cdr3_nt: TGTGCCAGCATGGGGACGGCAACTAATGAAAAACTGTTTTTT
cdr3_aa: CASMGTATNEKLFF

v_call: TRBV5-6
j_call: TRBJ2-5
d_call: TRBD1
clone_size: .
cdr3_length: 14
cdr3_nt: TGTGCCAGCAGCGCCGACAGGGGGCGAGGGACCCAGTACTTC
cdr3_aa: CASSADRGRGTQYF

v_call: TRBV19
j_call: TRBJ2-7
d_call: .
clone_size: .
cdr3_length: 15
cdr3_nt: TGTGCCAGTAGTAGCAGACAGGATCCATCCTACGAGCAGTACTTC
cdr3_aa: CASSSRQDPSYEQYF

v_call: TRBV18
j_call: TRBJ1-1
d_call: TRBD1
clone_size: .
cdr3_length: 17
cdr3_nt: TGTGCCAGCTCACCCCGATTGACAGGGGGGGAGAGCACTGAAGCTTTCTTT
cdr3_aa: CASSPRLTGGESTEAFF

v_call: TRBV19
j_call: TRBJ1-5
d_call: .
clone_size: once
cdr3_length: 15
cdr3_nt: TGTGCCAGTAGTATAAGCAGGGTAGGCAATCAGCCCCAGCATTTT
cdr3_aa: CASSISRVGNQPQHF

v_call: TRBV2
j_call: TRBJ1-5
d_call: .
clone_size: .
cdr3_length: 14
cdr3_nt: TGTGCCAGCAGTGAAGAAACAAGCCATCAGCCCCAGCATTTT
cdr3_aa: CASSEETSHQPQHF

v_call: TRBV5-1
j_call: TRBJ2-1
d_call: TRBD2
clone_size: .
cdr3_length: 15
cdr3_nt: TGCGCCAGCAGCTTGGCTTTAGCGGGAGTCAATGAGCAGTTCTTC
cdr3_aa: CASSLALAGVNEQFF

v_call: TRBV10-1
j_call: TRBJ2-5
d_call: TRBD1
clone_size: .
cdr3_length: 14
cdr3_nt: TGCGCCAGCAGTGAGCCGGGACAGCAAGAGACCCAGTACTTC
cdr3_aa: CASSEPGQQETQYF

v_call: TRBV18
j_call: TRBJ1-3
d_call: .
clone_size: .
cdr3_length: 16
cdr3_nt: TGTGCCAGCTCACCTATGGACCCTAACTCTGGAAACACCATATATTTT
cdr3_aa: CASSPMDPNSGNTIYF

v_call: TRBV6-5
j_call: TRBJ1-2
d_call: .
clone_size: .
cdr3_length: 12
cdr3_nt: TGTGCCAGCAGGGCCCCTAACTATGGCTACACCTTC
cdr3_aa: CASRAPNYGYTF

v_call: TRBV19
j_call: TRBJ2-3
d_call: TRBD2
clone_size: .
cdr3_length: 15
cdr3_nt: TGTGCCAGTAGTATATCGGGAGGTCCCACAGATACGCAGTATTTT
cdr3_aa: CASSISGGPTDTQYF

v_call: TRBV2
j_call: TRBJ1-6
d_call: TRBD1
clone_size: .
cdr3_length: 13
cdr3_nt: TGTGCCACCCGGGACAGGTTTAATTCACCCCTCCACTTT
cdr3_aa: CATRDRFNSPLHF

v_call: TRBV30
j_call: TRBJ2-1
d_call: .
clone_size: .
cdr3_length: 16
cdr3_nt: TGTGCCTGGAGTGTACAGCCCGCGAGCTCCTACAATGAGCAGTTCTTC
cdr3_aa: CAWSVQPASSYNEQFF

v_call: TRBV6-5
j_call: TRBJ1-2
d_call: .
clone_size: .
cdr3_length: 15
cdr3_nt: TGTGCCAGCAGTTACAGCAGGGGACCAAACTATGGCTACACCTTC
cdr3_aa: CASSYSRGPNYGYTF

v_call: TRBV3-1/TRBV3-2
j_call: TRBJ1-6
d_call: .
clone_size: .
cdr3_length: 18
cdr3_nt: TGTGCCAGCACCTCCCGTTCCGGAGTTAAATACTATAATTCACCCCTCCACTTT
cdr3_aa: CASTSRSGVKYYNSPLHF

v_call: TRBV5-1
j_call: TRBJ2-1
d_call: .
clone_size: .
cdr3_length: 11
cdr3_nt: TGCGCCAGCAGCTTGGAGAGGGAACGGTTCTTC
cdr3_aa: CASSLERERFF

v_call: TRBV18
j_call: TRBJ1-4
d_call: .
clone_size: .
cdr3_length: 15
cdr3_nt: TGTGCCAGCTCATTATCGTCCGGGAGAGGTGAAAAACTGTTTTTT
cdr3_aa: CASSLSSGRGEKLFF

v_call: TRBV29-1
j_call: TRBJ2-1
d_call: TRBD2
clone_size: .
cdr3_length: 14
cdr3_nt: TGCAGCGGTACTAGCGGGGTGACCTACAATGAGCAGTTCTTC
cdr3_aa: CSGTSGVTYNEQFF

v_call: TRBV2
j_call: TRBJ1-2
d_call: .
clone_size: .
cdr3_length: 12
cdr3_nt: TGTGCCAGCAGTGAAACGGGCTATGGCTACACCTTC
cdr3_aa: CASSETGYGYTF

v_call: TRBV29-1
j_call: TRBJ2-1
d_call: TRBD2
clone_size: .
cdr3_length: 17
cdr3_nt: TGCAGCGTCCGGGAGGGGACTAGCGGGAGGAACTACAATGAGCAGTTCTTC
cdr3_aa: CSVREGTSGRNYNEQFF